The TCR beta chain under discussion was sequenced for a study of T cell repertoires in ileal Crohn's disease. Study summary: Thiopurines (about twelve) or anti-TNF agents (more than 17) were given postoperatively to about half.

Germline CDR1 and CDR2: SGHRS and YFSETQ. The J segment lost 3 bases and the V segment lost 3 bases, leaving 9 bases of the junction unmatched. The CDR3 is 17 residues long. This table comes from immunoSEQ multiplex PCR, and its TCRdb copy is limited to in-frame clones, with some not included. The sample contains approximately 27,000 clones, around 80% of which appear only once. The V call is TRBV5-1, the J call TRBJ2-7; TRBD2 aligns across 13 bases. This clonotype was obtained from an adult with Crohn's disease. The sequenced sample was ileal tissue. The CDR3 loop is CASSSGLAGVEYYEQYF. CDR3 sequence (DNA): TGCGCCAGCAGCTCCGGACTAGCGGGAGTCGAATACTACGAGCAGTACTTC.